Presented here are 25 T cell receptor beta chains from one specimen sequenced in a study of CD8+ T cells in alopecia areata (dated by TCRdb to 2016 to 2019). The receptor library was made with the immunoSEQ multiplex PCR assay. To provide template for TCR sequencing, every sample had RNA extracted and reverse transcribed into cDNA. In its TCRdb copy, this immuneACCESS table keeps in-frame sequences only and misses some clones. Where compared with another copy, unresolved V genes explain less than half of these, and the others have no known cause. Recorded for this sample are about 300,000 clones; roughly 64% of them occurred a single time. Clones ranked in the top ten supply approximately 1.7% of the sample. What this sample's time point label stands for: about 5 months on oral tofacitinib. Interpreted using the paper, the treatment or condition label stands for: oral pan-JAK inhibitor, 5-10 mg twice daily.

Sequenced material: CD4+ T cells sorted from blood, taken at week 24, from a patient treated with tofacitinib. Receptors originate from a human donor with alopecia areata.

This chain uses TRBV6-6 with TRBJ1-2; 7 nucleotides line up with TRBD1. Unmatched junction bases numbered 4, after V lost 5 bases and J lost 1 base. CDR3 size: 14 residues. In germline, CDR1 is MNHNY, CDR2 SVGAGI (reference sequence). As DNA, the CDR3 is TGTGCCAGCAGTCGGGGACAGAATAACTATGGCTACACCTTC. Its protein product is CASSRGQNNYGYTF.

CDR3 protein: CASQPGQGSYEQYF. Here the CDR3 DNA reads TGTGCCAGTCAACCGGGACAGGGGTCCTACGAGCAGTACTTC. The genes are TRBV2 and TRBJ2-7, with 10 nucleotides matching TRBD1. The V segment lost 9 bases and the J segment 1 base; nucleotides outside the gene matches: 6. Looked up from germline, CDR1 is SNHLY and CDR2 is FYNNEI. This CDR3 region has 14 residues.

The rearrangement joins TRBV29-1 to TRBJ1-2, with a tentative D call TRBD1 (5 bases). The germline V gene encodes CDR1 SQVTM and CDR2 ANQGSEA. Trimming shortened V by 3 bases and J by 7 bases, and 15 bases separated the two germline ends. There are 13 residues in the CDR3. This CDR3 is CSVDLRAGSGYTF. The CDR3 coding sequence is TGCAGCGTTGACCTTCGGGCAGGGAGTGGCTACACCTTC.

V gene TRBV7-9 combines with J gene TRBJ2-2; D is unresolved. Trimming removed 0 bases from V and 5 bases from J, with 10 bases in between. Germline lookup yields CDR1 SEHNR and CDR2 FQNEAQ (reference sequence). The CDR3 runs to 15 residues. CDR3 DNA sequence: TGTGCCAGCAGCTTAGCGACCGGGCAAACCGGGGAGCTGTTTTTT. This codes for CASSLATGQTGELFF.

The rearrangement uses TRBV7-2 and TRBJ2-5; 14 nucleotides align to TRBD2. The CDR3 consists of 15 residues. V was pared by 3 bases and J by 5 bases, with 2 bases of the junction left unmatched. Germline V CDR1 and CDR2: SGHTA, FQGNSA. The CDR3, as DNA: TGTGCCAGCAGCTTGACTAGCGGGGGGGCCGAGACCCAGTACTTC. Translation: CASSLTSGGAETQYF. Together with reference TRBV7-2 and TRBJ2-5, the CDR3 gives the full variable domain: GAGVSQSPSNKVTEKGKDVELRCDPISGHTALYWYRQSLGQGLEFLIYFQGNSAPDKSGLPSDRFSAERTGGSVSTLTIQRTQQEDSAVYLCASSLTSGGAETQYFGPGTRLLVL.

In its sample, this clone was seen a few times. The J gene is TRBJ2-2, the V gene TRBV18; tentatively, D is TRBD2 (5 bases). CDR3 size: 14 residues. Germline V gene data show CDR1 as KGHSH and CDR2 as LQKENI. V shed 3 bases and J shed 4 bases, with 9 bases lying between them. CDR3 sequence reads: CASSPDSSTGELFF. The CDR3 DNA follows: TGTGCCAGCTCACCGGACTCCTCCACCGGGGAGCTGTTTTTT.

This sequence joins TRBV5-1 and TRBJ2-7; maybe TRBD2 (5 bases). Per the germline V gene, CDR1 is SGHRS and CDR2 is YFSETQ. V shed 4 bases and J shed 3 bases, with 11 bases lying between them. This CDR3 has 13 residues. The CDR3 reads CASSPGSYYEQYF. In nucleotides, the CDR3 is TGCGCCAGCAGCCCGGGATCCTACTACGAGCAGTACTTC.

Concerning this clone itself: The same CDR3 also results from other DNA sequences found in this sample. V is TRBV29-1 and J is TRBJ1-5; 7 nucleotides match TRBD1. The V segment lost 4 bases and the J segment 7 bases; nucleotides outside the gene matches: 4. This CDR3 region has 12 residues. From germline, CDR1 is SQVTM and CDR2 ANQGSEA. The CDR3 DNA reads TGCAGCGTTGGACAGGGCGGCCAGCCCCAGCATTTT. Its protein is CSVGQGGQPQHF.

The count of this clone is one. The CDR3: CASSREWGNQPQHF. Written as DNA, the CDR3 is TGTGCCAGCTCTCGGGAGTGGGGCAATCAGCCCCAGCATTTT. The V and J genes are TRBV7-8 and TRBJ1-5; D call uncertain. This CDR3 has 14 amino acids. CDR1 is SGHVS, CDR2 FQNEAQ, per germline. V was trimmed by 8 bases and J by 2 bases, leaving 13 bases between them.

This clone was counted only a few times. CDR3: CSGSPGQGSTDTQYF. The DNA of the CDR3 is TGCAGCGGATCTCCGGGACAGGGCTCGACAGATACGCAGTATTTT. The chain uses TRBV29-1 and TRBJ2-3; 9 positions match TRBD1. CDR1 SQVTM and CDR2 ANQGSEA come from the germline V gene. The length of the CDR3 is 15 residues. Trimming at V came to 7 bases and at J to 3 bases, leaving 11 bases not matched to a gene.

This clone came up a few times. The V and J genes are TRBV29-1 and TRBJ2-5, with 9 bases aligning to TRBD2. The CDR3 has 13 residues. V was clipped by 4 bases and J by 4 bases; unmatched bases: 4. Germline V gene data show CDR1 as SQVTM and CDR2 as ANQGSEA. The CDR3 sequence is CSVGGSGGETQYF. CDR3 coding DNA: TGCAGCGTTGGTGGTAGCGGGGGAGAGACCCAGTACTTC.

The chain employs TRBV2 and TRBJ2-5; D is perhaps TRBD2 (5 bases). The CDR3 spans 11 residues. The germline V gene encodes CDR1 SNHLY and CDR2 FYNNEI. The ends were cut back, 7 bases at V and 9 bases at J, with 12 bases in the middle. Here the CDR3 DNA reads TGTGCCAGCACGTTCTCTAGCTCCCAGTACTTC. Translating it yields CASTFSSSQYF.

The V gene is TRBV9, the J gene TRBJ2-1, with 8 bases lining up with TRBD2. The CDR3 sequence is 16 residues long. V was pared by 5 bases and J by 3 bases, with 10 bases of the junction left unmatched. Germline V gene lookup returns CDR1 SGDLS and CDR2 YYNGEE. CDR3 loop: CASSGPAGGNYNEQFF. The CDR3 DNA reads TGTGCCAGCAGTGGACCTGCGGGGGGTAACTACAATGAGCAGTTCTTC.

The V call is TRBV5-1, the J call TRBJ1-1; D might be TRBD1 (6 bases). Trimming shortened V by 2 bases and J by 3 bases, and 14 bases separated the two germline ends. The CDR3 totals 15 residues. Germline V gives CDR1 SGHRS, CDR2 YFSETQ. CDR3 in amino acids: CASSFLGGADTEAFF. The CDR3 DNA reads TGCGCCAGCAGCTTTCTGGGGGGCGCAGACACTGAAGCTTTCTTT.

The V call is TRBV19, the J call TRBJ2-5; the match to TRBD1 covers 8 bases. V lost 7 bases and J lost 2; bases outside the gene matches: 9. The CDR3 is 15 residues long. Germline assignment: CDR1 LNHDA and CDR2 SQIVND (reference sequence). CDR3 loop: CASTRYQGAQETQYF. For the CDR3, the DNA is TGTGCCAGTACCCGATACCAGGGGGCTCAAGAGACCCAGTACTTC.

The rearrangement links TRBV30 to TRBJ2-5; 8 bases fit TRBD2. The V gene's germline CDR1 is GTSNPN and CDR2 SVGIG (reference sequence). The trim removed 4 bases at V and 0 bases at J, leaving 4 bases unmatched. The CDR3 runs 14 residues. CDR3 loop: CAWNRGGNQETQYF. In DNA form, the CDR3 reads TGTGCCTGGAACCGGGGGGGGAACCAAGAGACCCAGTACTTC.

The chain carries TRBV4-2 and TRBJ1-1; possibly TRBD1 for D (6 bases). The germline V gene encodes CDR1 LGHNA and CDR2 YNFKEQ. Between the trimmed V and J ends, which lost 1 base and 4 bases, there was a span of 10 bases. The CDR3 consists of 14 residues. For the CDR3, the DNA is TGTGCCAGCAGCCAAGTCGACAGGAGCACTGAAGCTTTCTTT. Amino acid sequence: CASSQVDRSTEAFF.

The rearrangement links TRBV4-3 to TRBJ2-5, with D possibly TRBD1 on 5 matching bases. CDR1 and CDR2 (germline): LGHNA, YSLEER. The V end was cut by 0 bases, the J end by 3 bases, with 14 bases between. There are 16 residues in the CDR3. The CDR3 DNA is TGCGCCAGCAGCCAAGATTGGGGCGCCGGAAAAGAGACCCAGTACTTC. Amino acid sequence: CASSQDWGAGKETQYF.

A few counts support this clone. This sequence joins TRBV2 and TRBJ1-2, with no clear D. The CDR3 covers 11 residues. Germline V lookup: CDR1 SNHLY, CDR2 FYNNEI. Trimming left V 3 bases short and J 14 bases short, with 13 bases between. CDR3 sequence reads: CASSEDGLLTF. The DNA of the CDR3 is TGTGCCAGCAGTGAGGACGGACTCCTAACCTTC.

The chain recombines TRBV29-1 with TRBJ1-2; D remains ambiguous. Trimming took 3 bases from V and 2 from J, leaving 10 bases between them. This CDR3 spans 13 amino acids. CDR1 is SQVTM, CDR2 ANQGSEA, per germline. CDR3: CSVDGQANYGYTF. CDR3 coding DNA: TGCAGCGTTGATGGGCAGGCCAACTATGGCTACACCTTC. Together with reference TRBV29-1 and TRBJ1-2, the CDR3 gives the full variable domain: SAVISQKPSRDICQRGTSLTIQCQVDSQVTMMFWYRQQPGQSLTLIATANQGSEATYESGFVIDKFPISRPNLTFSTLTVSNMSPEDSSIYLCSVDGQANYGYTFGSGTRLTVV.

This chain uses TRBV7-2 with TRBJ1-5; D unclear. CDR3 length: 17 residues. With 5 bases removed from V and 0 bases from J, the gap between germline ends came to 17 bases. Germline V CDR1 and CDR2: SGHTA, FQGNSA. The CDR3 sequence is CASSPLASRYSNQPQHF. In DNA form, the CDR3 reads TGTGCCAGCAGCCCCCTGGCCAGCCGATATAGCAATCAGCCCCAGCATTTT.

A remark on this clone: Its ends do not fully match the called genes, so a read error is possible. The V gene is TRBV7-7, the J gene TRBJ2-2; D unclear. CDR1 is SSHAT and CDR2 is FNYEAQ in the germline V gene (reference sequence). The CDR3 runs to 16 residues. CDR3 in amino acids: CASSATGSTNTGELFF. For the CDR3, the DNA is TGTGCTAGCAGCGCGACTGGCTCCACGAACACCGGGGAGCTGTTTTTT.

The chain couples TRBV7-2 to TRBJ2-5; either TRBD1 or TRBD2 may fit D (5 bases each). This CDR3 has 15 residues. V lost 3 bases to trimming and J lost 1 base, with 12 bases between them. Germline CDR1 reads SGHTA; CDR2 reads FQGNSA. CDR3 protein: CASSFTGTSQETQYF. The DNA of the CDR3 is TGTGCCAGCAGCTTTACCGGGACCTCCCAAGAGACCCAGTACTTC.

The gene calls are TRBV5-1 and TRBJ2-2; D is unresolved. The CDR3 sequence is 18 residues long. CDR1 and CDR2 (germline): SGHRS, YFSETQ. Trimming cost V 4 bases and J 0 bases, with 19 bases left between them. The CDR3 is CASSAQVLGSSNTGELFF. Written as DNA, the CDR3 is TGCGCCAGCAGCGCCCAAGTCCTGGGCAGTTCGAACACCGGGGAGCTGTTTTTT.

The chain carries TRBV5-1 and TRBJ2-2, with D perhaps TRBD2 (5 bases). V was clipped by 0 bases and J by 2 bases, with 8 bases between them. This CDR3 is built from 15 residues. Per the germline V gene, CDR1 is SGHRS and CDR2 is YFSETQ. CDR3 in DNA: TGCGCCAGCAGCTTGGGGTCGGGAAACACCGGGGAGCTGTTTTTT. It encodes CASSLGSGNTGELFF.